The clone carrying this T cell receptor (beta chain) was counted a few times. The V end was cut by 4 bases, the J end by 7 bases, with 20 bases between. This CDR3 is 16 amino acids long. Germline lookup yields CDR1 LNHDA and CDR2 SQIVND (reference sequence). This entry comes from a study of blood T cell repertoires in COVID-19. Overall study: Sites in the United States, Italy and Spain provided acute and convalescent COVID-19 samples. In each case, the material was cDNA or gDNA derived from T cells, B-cell-depleted T cells, or PBMCs.

Original methodology: Amplification of reference gene primers was used by the study to estimate nucleated cell counts. TCRdb's copy holds only in-frame clones and misses some; the assay was immunoSEQ multiplex PCR. For V, J and clone size, that table is used; D and trimming come from the DNA. The sample consists of about 300,000 clones, around 88% of them appearing once. Sequencing was done on a sample of peripheral blood. The receptor was isolated from a woman between 25 and 40 years old who had recovered from COVID-19. The chain employs TRBV19 and TRBJ1-5; the D gene is possibly TRBD1 (6 bases). The CDR3 loop is CASSTTLQGGVQPQHF. Written as DNA, the CDR3 is TGTGCCAGTAGTACTACTTTACAGGGTGGTGTCCAGCCCCAGCATTTT. Looking up the rest from reference TRBV19 and TRBJ1-5 gives the full variable domain: DGGITQSPKYLFRKEGQNVTLSCEQNLNHDAMYWYRQDPGQGLRLIYYSQIVNDFQKGDIAEGYSVSREKKESFPLTVTSAQKNPTAFYLCASSTTLQGGVQPQHFGDGTRLSIL.